The entry that follows covers one T cell receptor (beta chain) sequence. The CDR3 totals 11 residues. The V gene's germline CDR1 is SGHRS and CDR2 YFSETQ. Trimming took 2 bases from V and 3 from J, leaving 2 bases between them. This entry comes from a study of blood T cell repertoires in COVID-19. Study at large: The United States, Italy and Spain were the sources of the acute and convalescent COVID-19 samples. The cDNA or gDNA used as material had been derived from T cells, B-cell-depleted T cells, or PBMCs.

In the source study's methods: Amplification of reference gene primers provided the estimated nucleated cell counts. Data came from immunoSEQ multiplex PCR; TCRdb stores just in-frame clones and leaves some out. That table furnishes V, J and clone size, whereas the DNA furnished D and trimming. The repertoire holds 200,000 to 300,000 clones, with around 88% as singletons. Sequencing was carried out using peripheral blood. This TCR was sampled from a young man with active or convalescent COVID-19. The chain employs TRBV5-1 and TRBJ2-5; D gene unclear. DNA of the CDR3: TGCGCCAGCAGCTTTAAAGAGACCCAGTACTTC. Protein product: CASSFKETQYF. Filled out from reference TRBV5-1 and TRBJ2-5, the complete variable domain reads KAGVTQTPRYLIKTRGQQVTLSCSPISGHRSVSWYQQTPGQGLQFLFEYFSETQRNKGNFPGRFSGRQFSNSRSEMNVSTLELGDSALYLCASSFKETQYFGPGTRLLVL.